Each of the 19 T cell receptor beta chains below was sequenced from the same sample in a study of shared T cell receptors in the human thymus. Libraries were prepared by immunoSEQ multiplex PCR; TCRdb keeps only in-frame clonotypes and omits some of them. The sample has hundreds of thousands of clones, about 89% seen once; the top ten hold 0.0094%. The same sample was also studied in work on human thymus T cells.

Sequenced: thymocytes. The receptors come from a boy less than two years old with a congenital heart defect.

V is TRBV28 and J is TRBJ2-3; D is undetermined. Trimming left V 6 bases short and J 8 bases short, with 18 bases between. The CDR3 runs 14 residues. In germline, CDR1 is MDHEN, CDR2 SYDVKM. CDR3: CASRDPLGSGTQYF. CDR3 nucleotides: TGTGCCAGCAGGGATCCCTTGGGCTCCGGTACGCAGTATTTT.

This clone has only a few counts. The chain joins TRBV7-8 to TRBJ1-4; no firm D call. The CDR3 runs 16 residues. CDR1 and CDR2 from the germline V gene are SGHVS and FQNEAQ. The V gene lost 5 bases and the J gene lost 7 bases, with 20 bases spanning the gap. This CDR3 is CASSPTPRDSLEKLFF. The CDR3 region has the DNA TGTGCCAGCAGCCCCACCCCCCGTGATAGCCTTGAAAAACTGTTTTTT.

The chain has TRBV27 and TRBJ2-7; 7 bases map to TRBD1. The V and J ends lost 4 bases and 0 bases, in that order; junction bases with no gene match: 6. In germline, CDR1 is MNHEY, CDR2 SMNVEV (reference sequence). The CDR3 sequence is 15 residues long. CDR3 protein: CASSSTTGISYEQYF. The DNA for the CDR3 is TGTGCCAGCAGTTCCACGACAGGGATCTCCTACGAGCAGTACTTC.

In this sample, this clone turned up a few times. This chain links TRBV14 with TRBJ1-2; D unresolved. The V end was cut by 4 bases, the J end by 6 bases, with 9 bases between. The germline V gene has CDR1 SGHDN and CDR2 FVKESK. The CDR3 extends over 12 amino acids. DNA for the CDR3: TGTGCCAGCAGCCGCGGGATGGATGGCTACACCTTC. Protein sequence: CASSRGMDGYTF.

The genes are TRBV4-1 and TRBJ2-5; 15 nucleotides agree with TRBD2. This CDR3 spans 16 amino acids. The germline V gene has CDR1 MGHRA and CDR2 YSYEKL. The junction had 4 bases not matched to a gene; V was cut back by 4 bases and J by 4 bases. CDR3 bases: TGCGCCAGCAGCCGGGAGGGACTAGCGGGAGGAGAGACCCAGTACTTC. This gives the protein CASSREGLAGGETQYF.

The genes are TRBV2 and TRBJ1-1; D gene ambiguous. Germline CDR1 SNHLY, CDR2 FYNNEI. Trimming removed 4 bases from V and 6 bases from J, with 9 bases in between. The CDR3 runs 12 residues. The CDR3 DNA sequence: TGTGCCAGCAGTGTCCGGGTTGCTGAAGCTTTCTTT. It encodes CASSVRVAEAFF.

This chain links TRBV4-3 with TRBJ2-2; TRBD2 aligns across 10 bases. The germline gives CDR1 LGHNA, CDR2 YSLEER. V was clipped by 4 bases and J by 5 bases; unmatched bases: 7. The CDR3 has 16 amino acids. The CDR3, as DNA: TGCGCCAGCAGCCTTTCTAGCGGGAGTGGGACCGGGGAGCTGTTTTTT. It encodes CASSLSSGSGTGELFF.

The rearrangement links TRBV5-6 to TRBJ1-5; 7 bases match TRBD1. The CDR3 has 15 residues. Losses at the gene ends were 4 bases for V and 3 bases for J; bases not matched to a gene: 7. Germline V gene sequence: CDR1 SGHDT, CDR2 YYEEEE. The CDR3 DNA is TGTGCCAGCAGCATACAACAGGGGTCCAATCAGCCCCAGCATTTT. Amino acid sequence: CASSIQQGSNQPQHF.

This chain connects TRBV14 to TRBJ2-7; possibly TRBD2 for D (6 bases). V lost 3 bases to trimming and J lost 5 bases, with 17 bases between them. CDR1 is SGHDN, CDR2 FVKESK, per germline. The CDR3 spans 15 residues. The CDR3, as DNA: TGTGCCAGCAGCCAGATCAAGGGAGGAGTGGACGAGCAGTACTTC. Translation gives CASSQIKGGVDEQYF.

The chain recombines TRBV11-2 with TRBJ1-2; 7 bases match TRBD1. CDR1 is SGHAT and CDR2 is FQNNGV in the germline V gene. This CDR3 spans 16 amino acids. J lost 2 bases, V lost 5 bases, and 11 bases had no gene match. The CDR3 here is CASSLRPRGLNYGYTF. As DNA, the CDR3 is TGTGCCAGCAGCCTACGCCCCAGGGGGTTGAACTATGGCTACACCTTC.

The CDR3 is CASSLSATGDGNQPQHF. CDR3 nucleotides: TGTGCCAGCAGTTTATCCGCCACAGGGGACGGCAATCAGCCCCAGCATTTT. This rearrangement joins TRBV28 to TRBJ1-5, with 7 nucleotides matching TRBD1. This CDR3 spans 17 amino acids. CDR1 and CDR2 from the germline V gene are MDHEN and SYDVKM. V was clipped by 1 base and J by 2 bases; unmatched bases: 8.

The chain is built from TRBV28 and TRBJ2-3; no reliable D call. The V gene lost 7 bases and the J gene lost 1 base, with 12 bases spanning the gap. Germline V lookup: CDR1 MDHEN, CDR2 SYDVKM. CDR3 length: 14 residues. The CDR3 reads CASMYSNGTDTQYF. CDR3 DNA: TGTGCCAGCATGTATTCTAACGGCACAGATACGCAGTATTTT.

The CDR3 is CASSLFRGADYGYTF. The CDR3 DNA reads TGTGCCAGCAGCTTATTTCGGGGGGCTGACTATGGCTACACCTTC. V usage is TRBV7-9 and J usage is TRBJ1-2, with TRBD1 as a possible D gene (6 bases). CDR3 size: 15 residues. Per the germline V gene, CDR1 is SEHNR and CDR2 is FQNEAQ (reference sequence). The V gene lost 2 bases and the J gene lost 3 bases, with 13 bases spanning the gap.

The genes are TRBV5-6 and TRBJ2-1; 7 bases match TRBD2. V dropped 1 base and J dropped 4; count of bases not matched to a gene: 11. The CDR3 is 17 amino acids. Germline V lookup: CDR1 SGHDT, CDR2 YYEEEE. CDR3 sequence (DNA): TGTGCCAGCAGCTTGTCCCCTAGCGGAGCCGAGTACAATGAGCAGTTCTTC. Amino acids: CASSLSPSGAEYNEQFF.

V usage is TRBV28 and J usage is TRBJ1-2, with TRBD1 identical over 9 bases. Unmatched junction bases numbered 9, after V lost 2 bases and J lost 8 bases. Germline loops: CDR1 MDHEN, CDR2 SYDVKM. This CDR3 is 15 amino acids long. In DNA, the CDR3 is TGTGCCAGCAGTTTAGGGGGACAGGGTTGGGGAGGCTACACCTTC. It encodes CASSLGGQGWGGYTF.

The chain joins TRBV5-8 to TRBJ2-1; 11 nucleotides line up with TRBD2. The CDR3 spans 17 residues. J gave up 9 bases and V 4 bases, and 15 bases lay outside the gene matches. The germline CDR1 and CDR2 sequences are SGHTS and YDEGEE. The CDR3 bases are TGTGCCAGCAGCCTTCCACCGCTACTAGCGGGGGAGTGTGAGCAGTTCTTC. This sequence encodes CASSLPPLLAGECEQFF.

The rearrangement joins TRBV12-5 to TRBJ2-5; D perhaps matches TRBD1 (5 bases). The CDR3 is 12 amino acids. The germline CDR1 and CDR2 sequences are LGHNT and FRNRAP. Trimming took off 6 bases at V and 3 bases at J, with 8 bases between the two ends. CDR3 loop: CASGLTEETQYF. The CDR3 region has the DNA TGTGCTAGTGGCCTGACAGAAGAGACCCAGTACTTC. The whole variable domain, remainder taken from reference TRBV12-5 and TRBJ2-5, is DARVTQTPRHKVTEMGQEVTMRCQPILGHNTVFWYRQTMMQGLELLAYFRNRAPLDDSGMPKDRFSAEMPDATLATLKIQPSEPRDSAVYFCASGLTEETQYFGPGTRLLVL.

The J gene is TRBJ1-2, the V gene TRBV6-6; TRBD1 aligns across 9 bases. The CDR3 runs 14 residues. Germline loops: CDR1 MNHNY, CDR2 SVGAGI (reference sequence). V trimming: 6 bases; J trimming: 2 bases; junction bases outside the gene matches: 4. The CDR3 DNA reads as TGTGCCAGCAGATGGACAGGGGAAAACTATGGCTACACCTTC. Translated: CASRWTGENYGYTF.

CDR3 nucleotides: TGCGCCAGCAGCCAAGATGACTTAGGGGACACCCTTAGGTTATCTAATGAAAAACTGTTTTTT. Its protein product is CASSQDDLGDTLRLSNEKLFF. V is TRBV4-1 and J is TRBJ1-4; D is possibly TRBD1 (6 bases). Germline lookup yields CDR1 MGHRA and CDR2 YSYEKL. V was pared by 0 bases and J by 3 bases, with 26 bases between. The CDR3 spans 21 residues.